This T cell receptor (beta chain) is from a study of vaccination effects on CD4 cells after COVID-19. Background on the study: Ahead of sequencing, the ViraFEST assay grew antigen-specific CD4+ T cells using viral peptide pools.

General study points: Marked clonal contraction of infection- and vaccine-induced clones was seen late after vaccination.

TCRdb's copy holds only in-frame clones and misses some; the assay was immunoSEQ multiplex PCR. Among more than 60,000 clones, around two thirds were seen once, and the ten largest hold 2% to 2.5%. Culture proceeded for approximately 10 days, and CD4+ T cells were then isolated. Two doses of BNT162b2 or mRNA-1273 vaccine were administered to participants. The vaccine recipients had no prior SARS-CoV-2 infection, with negative nucleocapsid antibodies. It was on days 3 and 7 that half the medium was replaced with IL-2 medium. To note about this clone: Its target is unknown.

Per the germline V gene, CDR1 is LNHDA and CDR2 is SQIVND (reference sequence). Trimming removed 5 bases from V and 4 bases from J, with 12 bases in between. The CDR3 is 14 residues long. This material consisted of CD4+ T cells from PBMCs cultured without peptide, taken after COVID-19 vaccination. V usage is TRBV19 and J usage is TRBJ1-5; the D is unclear. The source of this sequence is a human donor who received a COVID-19 vaccine. This CDR3 is CASSFWAKNQPQHF. CDR3 bases: TGTGCCAGTAGTTTCTGGGCGAAGAATCAGCCCCAGCATTTT.